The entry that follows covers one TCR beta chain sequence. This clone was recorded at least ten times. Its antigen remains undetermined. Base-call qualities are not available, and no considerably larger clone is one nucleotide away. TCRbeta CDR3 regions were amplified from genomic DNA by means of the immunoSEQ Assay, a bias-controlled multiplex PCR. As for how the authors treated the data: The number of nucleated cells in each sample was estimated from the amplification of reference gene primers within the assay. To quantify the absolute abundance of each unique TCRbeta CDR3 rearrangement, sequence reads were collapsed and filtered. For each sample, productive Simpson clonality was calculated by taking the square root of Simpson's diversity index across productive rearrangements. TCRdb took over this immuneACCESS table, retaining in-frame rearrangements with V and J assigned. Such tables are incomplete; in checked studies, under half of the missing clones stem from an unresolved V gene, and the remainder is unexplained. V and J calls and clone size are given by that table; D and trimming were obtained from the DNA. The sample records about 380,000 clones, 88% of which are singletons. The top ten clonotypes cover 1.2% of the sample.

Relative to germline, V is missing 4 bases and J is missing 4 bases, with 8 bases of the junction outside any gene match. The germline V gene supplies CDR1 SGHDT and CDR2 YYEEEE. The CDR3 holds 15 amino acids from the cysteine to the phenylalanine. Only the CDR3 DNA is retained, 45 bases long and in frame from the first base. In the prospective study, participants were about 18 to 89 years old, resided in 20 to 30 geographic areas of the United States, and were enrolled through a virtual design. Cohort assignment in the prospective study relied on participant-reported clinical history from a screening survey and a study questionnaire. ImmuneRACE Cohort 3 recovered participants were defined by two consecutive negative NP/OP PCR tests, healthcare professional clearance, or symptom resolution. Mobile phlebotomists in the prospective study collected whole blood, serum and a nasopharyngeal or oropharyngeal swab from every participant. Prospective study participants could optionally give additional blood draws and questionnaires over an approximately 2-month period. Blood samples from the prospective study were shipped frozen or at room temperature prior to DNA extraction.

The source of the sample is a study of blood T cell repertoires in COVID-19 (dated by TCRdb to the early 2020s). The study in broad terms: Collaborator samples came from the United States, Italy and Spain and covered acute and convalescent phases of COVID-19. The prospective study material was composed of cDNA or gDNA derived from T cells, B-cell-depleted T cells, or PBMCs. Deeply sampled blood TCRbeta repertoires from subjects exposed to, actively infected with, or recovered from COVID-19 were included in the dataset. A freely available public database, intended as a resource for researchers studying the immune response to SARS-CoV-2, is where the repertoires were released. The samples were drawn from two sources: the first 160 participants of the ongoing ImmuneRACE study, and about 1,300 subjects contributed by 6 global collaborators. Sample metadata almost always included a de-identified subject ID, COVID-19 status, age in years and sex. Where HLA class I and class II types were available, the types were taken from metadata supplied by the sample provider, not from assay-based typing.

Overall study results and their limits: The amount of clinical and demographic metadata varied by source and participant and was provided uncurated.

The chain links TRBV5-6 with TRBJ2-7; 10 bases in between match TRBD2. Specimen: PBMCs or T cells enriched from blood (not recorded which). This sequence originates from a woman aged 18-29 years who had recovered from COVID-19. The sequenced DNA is TGTGCCAGCAGCGTCGAAGCGGGGGGGCATTACGAGCAGTACTTC. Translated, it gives CASSVEAGGHYEQYF.